Sequencing of this T cell receptor (beta chain) was carried out in a study of CXCR3-negative and CXCR3-positive naive CD8 T cells. Turning to this clonotype: The target antigen is unknown.

CDR3 length: 18 residues. Germline values: CDR1 SQVTM, CDR2 ANQGSEA. All TRB cDNA libraries came from 5' RACE performed with UMI labels. Reprocessing the 5' RACE reads, TCRdb reports a single entry for every CDR3 protein and omits DNA. The listing records about 41,000 distinct CDR3 sequences. Study-level points and caveats: With CXCR3 expression partially decreased after cryopreservation, most assays relied on fresh PBMCs.

This clonotype was obtained from a human donor in good health. Some clones in this sample may be carry-over from other donors' samples. This sequence joins TRBV29-1 and TRBJ2-7; TCRdb names TRBD2, which stays unverified in the absence of DNA. Sequencing was carried out using naive CXCR3- CD8+ T cells from blood. Subset meaning: CD45RO-CCR7+CD27+CD95- naive CD8+ T cells lacking CXCR3 (TNR3-). This CDR3 reads CSVEFVSGLPAAQGEQYF.